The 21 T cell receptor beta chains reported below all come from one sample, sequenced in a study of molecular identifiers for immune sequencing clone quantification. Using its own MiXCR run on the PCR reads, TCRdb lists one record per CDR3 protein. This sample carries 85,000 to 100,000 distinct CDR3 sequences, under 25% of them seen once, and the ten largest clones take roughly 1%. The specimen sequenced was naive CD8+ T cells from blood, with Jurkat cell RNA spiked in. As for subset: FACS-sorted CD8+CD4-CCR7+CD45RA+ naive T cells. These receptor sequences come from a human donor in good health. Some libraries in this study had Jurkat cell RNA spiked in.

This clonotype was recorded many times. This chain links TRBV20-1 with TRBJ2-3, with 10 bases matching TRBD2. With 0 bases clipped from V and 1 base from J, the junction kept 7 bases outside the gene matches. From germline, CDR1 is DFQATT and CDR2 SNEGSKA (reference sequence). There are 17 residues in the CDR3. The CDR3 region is CSARDQAGGPRTDTQYF. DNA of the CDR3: TGCAGTGCTAGAGATCAAGCGGGAGGGCCTCGCACAGATACGCAGTATTTT.

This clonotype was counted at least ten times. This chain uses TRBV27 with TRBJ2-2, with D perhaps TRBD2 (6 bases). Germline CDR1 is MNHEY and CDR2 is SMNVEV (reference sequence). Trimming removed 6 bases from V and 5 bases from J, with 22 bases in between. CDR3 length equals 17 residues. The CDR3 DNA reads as TGTGCCAGCAGCCCTACGGGCGAGGGACTTGTGACCGGGGAGCTGTTTTTT. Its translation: CASSPTGEGLVTGELFF.

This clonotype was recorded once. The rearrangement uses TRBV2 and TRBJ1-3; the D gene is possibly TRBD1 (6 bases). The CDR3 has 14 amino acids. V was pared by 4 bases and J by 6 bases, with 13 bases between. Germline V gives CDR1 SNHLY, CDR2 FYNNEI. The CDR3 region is CASSAFTGLNTIYF. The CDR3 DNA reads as TGTGCCAGCAGTGCCTTCACAGGGTTAAACACCATATATTTT.

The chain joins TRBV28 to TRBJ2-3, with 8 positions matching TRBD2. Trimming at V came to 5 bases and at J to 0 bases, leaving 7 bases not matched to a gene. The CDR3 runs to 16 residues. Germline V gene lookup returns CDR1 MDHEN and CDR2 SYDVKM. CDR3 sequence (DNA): TGTGCCAGCAGTCCTGGGGCTAGCGGGAGCACAGATACGCAGTATTTT. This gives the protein CASSPGASGSTDTQYF.

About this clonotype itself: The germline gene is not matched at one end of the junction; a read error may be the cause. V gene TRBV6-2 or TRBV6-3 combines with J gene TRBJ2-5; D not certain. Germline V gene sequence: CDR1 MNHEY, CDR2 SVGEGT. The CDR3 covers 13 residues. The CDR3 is CAGSSLPTETQYF. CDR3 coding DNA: TGTGCCGGCAGCTCACTCCCGACGGAGACCCAGTACTTC.

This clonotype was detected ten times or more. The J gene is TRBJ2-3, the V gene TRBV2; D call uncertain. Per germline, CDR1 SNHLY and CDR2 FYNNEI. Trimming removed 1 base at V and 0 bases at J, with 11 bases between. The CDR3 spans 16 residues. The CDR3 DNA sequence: TGTGCCAGCAGTGAAGGGATCAGCCCTAGCACAGATACGCAGTATTTT. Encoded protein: CASSEGISPSTDTQYF.

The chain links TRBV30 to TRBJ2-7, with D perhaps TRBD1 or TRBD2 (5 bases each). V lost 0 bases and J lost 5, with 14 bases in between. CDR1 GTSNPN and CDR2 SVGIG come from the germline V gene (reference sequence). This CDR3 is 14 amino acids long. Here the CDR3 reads CAWSVLGAGDEQYF. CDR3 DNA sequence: TGTGCCTGGAGTGTACTAGGGGCCGGGGACGAGCAGTACTTC.

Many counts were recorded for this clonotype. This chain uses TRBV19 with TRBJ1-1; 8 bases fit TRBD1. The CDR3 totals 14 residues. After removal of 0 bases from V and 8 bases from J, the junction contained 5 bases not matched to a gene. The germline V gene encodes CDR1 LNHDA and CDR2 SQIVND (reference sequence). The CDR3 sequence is CASSIDRQGPEAFF. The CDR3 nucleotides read TGTGCCAGTAGTATAGACCGACAGGGGCCCGAAGCTTTCTTT.

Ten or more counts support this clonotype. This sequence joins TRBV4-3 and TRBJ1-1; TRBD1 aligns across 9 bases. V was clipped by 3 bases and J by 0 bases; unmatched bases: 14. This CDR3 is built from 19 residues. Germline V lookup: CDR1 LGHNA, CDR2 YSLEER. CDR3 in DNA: TGCGCCAGCAGCCAGCAGAACAGGGGGCCGGAAACCATGAACACTGAAGCTTTCTTT. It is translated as CASSQQNRGPETMNTEAFF.

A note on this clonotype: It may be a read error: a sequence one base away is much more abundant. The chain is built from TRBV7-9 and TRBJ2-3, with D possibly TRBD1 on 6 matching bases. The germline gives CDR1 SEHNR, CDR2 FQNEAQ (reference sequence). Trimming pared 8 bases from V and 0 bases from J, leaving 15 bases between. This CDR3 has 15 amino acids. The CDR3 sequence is CASGPLGGSTDTQYF. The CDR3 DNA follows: TGTGCCAGCGGCCCCCTAGGGGGAAGCACAGATACGCAGTATTTT. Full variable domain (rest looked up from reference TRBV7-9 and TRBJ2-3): DTGVSQNPRHKITKRGQNVTFRCDPISEHNRLYWYRQTLGQGPEFLTYFQNEAQLEKSRLLSDRFSAERPKGSFSTLEIQRTEQGDSAMYLCASGPLGGSTDTQYFGPGTRLTVL.

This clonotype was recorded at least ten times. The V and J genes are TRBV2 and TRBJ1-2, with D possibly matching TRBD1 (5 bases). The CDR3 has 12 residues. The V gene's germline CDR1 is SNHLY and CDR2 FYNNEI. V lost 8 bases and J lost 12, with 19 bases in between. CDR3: CASGATRLIDTF. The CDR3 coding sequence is TGTGCCAGCGGGGCCACAAGGCTGATAGACACCTTC.

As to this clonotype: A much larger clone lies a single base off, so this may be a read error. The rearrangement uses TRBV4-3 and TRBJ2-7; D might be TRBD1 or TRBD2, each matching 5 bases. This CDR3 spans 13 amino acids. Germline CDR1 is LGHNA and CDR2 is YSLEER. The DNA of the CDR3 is TGCGCCAGCAGCCAAGGACTCCTGGGGGAGCAGTGCTTC. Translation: CASSQGLLGEQCF.

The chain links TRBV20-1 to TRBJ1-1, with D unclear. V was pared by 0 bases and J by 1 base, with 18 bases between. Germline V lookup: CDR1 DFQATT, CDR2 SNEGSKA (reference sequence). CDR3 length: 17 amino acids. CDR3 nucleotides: TGCAGTGCTAGAGATTGGTTGGCCTCTATCCCGAACACTGAAGCTTTCTTT. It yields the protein CSARDWLASIPNTEAFF.

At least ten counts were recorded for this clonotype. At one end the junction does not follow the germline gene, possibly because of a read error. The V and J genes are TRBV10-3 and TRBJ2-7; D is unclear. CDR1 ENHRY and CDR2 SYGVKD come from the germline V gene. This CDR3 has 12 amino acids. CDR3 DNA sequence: TGTGCCATCAGTGAAGGTCCCCGGTGGAGTTTTTTC. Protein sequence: CAISEGPRWSFF.

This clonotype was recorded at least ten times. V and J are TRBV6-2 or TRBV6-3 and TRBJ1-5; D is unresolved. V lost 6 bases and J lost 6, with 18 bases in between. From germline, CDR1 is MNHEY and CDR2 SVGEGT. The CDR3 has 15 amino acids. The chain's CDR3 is CASRPRGKAAQPQHF. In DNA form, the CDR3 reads TGTGCCAGCAGACCCCGGGGTAAGGCGGCTCAGCCCCAGCATTTT.

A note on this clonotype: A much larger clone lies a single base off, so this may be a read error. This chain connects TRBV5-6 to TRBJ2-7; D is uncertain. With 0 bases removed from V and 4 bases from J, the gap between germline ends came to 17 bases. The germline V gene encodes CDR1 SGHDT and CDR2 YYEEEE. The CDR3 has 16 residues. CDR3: CASSLAQVSAPYEQYF. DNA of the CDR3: TGTGCCAGCAGCTTGGCTCAGGTATCAGCCCCGTACGAGCAGTACTTC.

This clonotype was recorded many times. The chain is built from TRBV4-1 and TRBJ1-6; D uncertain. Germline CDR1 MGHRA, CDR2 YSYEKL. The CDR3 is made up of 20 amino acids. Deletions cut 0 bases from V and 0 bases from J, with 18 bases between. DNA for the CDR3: TGCGCCAGCAGCCAAGATGGAGTCATGTCCGGGGACTCCTATAATTCACCCCTCCACTTT. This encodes CASSQDGVMSGDSYNSPLHF.

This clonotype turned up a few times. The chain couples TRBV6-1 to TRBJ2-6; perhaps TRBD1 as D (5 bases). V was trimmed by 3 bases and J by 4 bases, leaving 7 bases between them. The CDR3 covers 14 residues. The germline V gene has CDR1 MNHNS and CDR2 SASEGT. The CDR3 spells CASSDRAGANVLTF. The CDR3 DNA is TGTGCCAGCAGTGACAGGGCCGGGGCCAACGTCCTGACTTTC.

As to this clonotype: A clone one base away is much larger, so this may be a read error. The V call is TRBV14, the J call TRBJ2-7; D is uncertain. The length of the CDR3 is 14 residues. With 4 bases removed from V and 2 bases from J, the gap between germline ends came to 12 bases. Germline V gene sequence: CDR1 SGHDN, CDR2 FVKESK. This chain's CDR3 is CASSRDDGPYEQYF. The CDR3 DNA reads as TGTGCCAGCAGCCGAGATGACGGTCCCTACGAGCAGTACTTC.

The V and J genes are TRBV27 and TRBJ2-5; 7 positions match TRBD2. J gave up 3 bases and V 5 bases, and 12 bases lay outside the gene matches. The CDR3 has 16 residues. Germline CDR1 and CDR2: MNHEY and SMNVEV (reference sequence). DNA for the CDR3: TGTGCCAGCAGTACATCAGCGGGACTACCTAAAGAGACCCAGTACTTC. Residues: CASSTSAGLPKETQYF.

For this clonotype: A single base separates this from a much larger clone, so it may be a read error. This CDR3 reads CASSQELTSGKVCNEQFF. The CDR3 coding sequence is TGCGCCAGCAGCCAAGAGTTGACTAGCGGGAAGGTTTGCAATGAGCAGTTCTTC. The rearrangement uses TRBV4-3 and TRBJ2-1, with TRBD2 identical over 11 bases. Germline CDR1 is LGHNA and CDR2 is YSLEER. This CDR3 has 18 amino acids. V lost 0 bases to trimming and J lost 6 bases; unmatched junction nucleotides: 10.